Sequencing of this T cell receptor beta chain was carried out in a study of control samples from healthy donors and cancer patients. Measured with immunoSEQ multiplex PCR; TCRdb has only the in-frame clones, and not every one. Of about 120,000 clones listed, around nine tenths were seen once; the top ten hold roughly an eighth. This clone appeared once. CDR3 length equals 20 residues. The V gene end was trimmed by 1 base and the J gene end by 0 bases; junction bases not matched to a gene: 13. Germline loops: CDR1 SGHNT, CDR2 YENEEA. This chain uses TRBV11-3 with TRBJ1-5; TRBD1 matches 9 bases. The sequence derives from a man under 40 in good health. The sample was blood. The CDR3, as DNA: TGTGCCAGCAGCTTAGTGGAGGGACAGGGAATACCCTATAGCAATCAGCCCCAGCATTTT. Protein product: CASSLVEGQGIPYSNQPQHF.